These 15 T cell receptor beta chains were sequenced from one sample in a study of CD8 T cells in ankylosing spondylitis (dated by TCRdb to 2016 to 2017). Results the study describes overall, beyond this receptor: A TCR beta motif made up of roughly eight highly homologous amino acid variants appeared to be characteristic of blood from ankylosing spondylitis patients.

These receptors are not linked to any known antigen. Library construction relied on 5' RACE. Sequencing used an Illumina HiSeq 2500. The public sequencing data were trimmed at Q25 with fastp and processed into clonotypes with MiXCR by TCRdb, which kept only in-frame beta chains. Entries that share a CDR3 protein sequence are merged under the most common genes and DNA. This sample comprises about 540,000 distinct CDR3 sequences, 9.5% to 15% of them detected only once. The ten largest clones capture 6.8% of the sample. Sample: blood, either unsorted or a sorted T cell fraction (not recorded which). The receptors were gathered from a male donor with ankylosing spondylitis.

The rearrangement joins TRBV10-2 to TRBJ2-1; 8 bases align to TRBD2. J lost 8 bases, V lost 8 bases, and 8 bases had no gene match. CDR1 is WSHSY, CDR2 SAAADI, per germline. The CDR3 is 13 residues long. CDR3 sequence (DNA): TGCGCCAGCTCCGCGGGAGGACTTGATGAGCAGTTCTTC. This translates into CASSAGGLDEQFF.

Comment on this clonotype: One base away lies a much larger clone, so this may be a sequencing read error. J is TRBJ2-5 and V is TRBV12-3 or TRBV12-4; D is unclear. The CDR3 spans 11 residues. CDR3 amino acids: CASSQTETQCF. CDR3 bases: TGTGCCAGCAGCCAAACGGAGACCCAGTGCTTC.

The sample holds a few counts of this clonotype. V and J are TRBV29-1 and TRBJ2-1, with a weak D call TRBD2 (5 bases). This CDR3 has 15 amino acids. V was cut by 6 bases and J by 3 bases, with 18 bases left in between. Germline loops: CDR1 SQVTM, CDR2 ANQGSEA. This CDR3 reads CSVQRQAGIYNEQFF. CDR3 bases: TGCAGCGTCCAACGGCAGGCGGGCATCTACAATGAGCAGTTCTTC.

The V and J genes are TRBV7-2 and TRBJ2-2, with 7 bases aligning to TRBD2. This CDR3 spans 17 amino acids. Trimming at V came to 5 bases and at J to 4 bases, leaving 13 bases not matched to a gene. Germline V gene data show CDR1 as SGHTA and CDR2 as FQGNSA. The CDR3 DNA reads TGTGCCAGCAGCCCCTTCCCGGCGGGAGTTGTCACCGGGGAGCTGTTTTTT. As protein: CASSPFPAGVVTGELFF.

The chain joins TRBV19 to TRBJ1-5; TRBD1 is a possible D gene (6 bases). Germline V lookup: CDR1 LNHDA, CDR2 SQIVND (reference sequence). The germline V and J ends were trimmed by 7 bases and 6 bases, with 22 bases remaining between them. The CDR3 runs 16 residues. Here the CDR3 DNA reads TGTGCCAGTATCGAGGGGGGCAGGGGTTCCGGTCAGCCCCAGCATTTT. It translates to CASIEGGRGSGQPQHF.

This clonotype showed up many times. The chain employs TRBV7-9 and TRBJ1-1; 8 bases are a match to TRBD1. The V segment lost 7 bases and the J segment 1 base; nucleotides outside the gene matches: 8. The length of the CDR3 is 15 residues. In germline, CDR1 is SEHNR, CDR2 FQNEAQ (reference sequence). As DNA, the CDR3 is TGTGCCAGCACCTGGGGGACAGGATCGAACACTGAAGCTTTCTTT. It is translated as CASTWGTGSNTEAFF. The full variable domain, in which reference TRBV7-9 and TRBJ1-1 provide the parts outside the CDR3, is DTGVSQNPRHKITKRGQNVTFRCDPISEHNRLYWYRQTLGQGPEFLTYFQNEAQLEKSRLLSDRFSAERPKGSFSTLEIQRTEQGDSAMYLCASTWGTGSNTEAFFGQGTRLTVV.

This clonotype showed up many times. Germline and junction disagree at one end, which may indicate a read error. The V call is TRBV7-9, the J call TRBJ1-1; D not certain. The CDR3 extends over 13 amino acids. The V gene's germline CDR1 is SEHNR and CDR2 FQNEAQ (reference sequence). The CDR3 is CASSFVENTEAFF. In DNA, the CDR3 is TGCGCCAGCAGCTTCGTAGAGAACACTGAAGCTTTCTTT.

CDR3 in DNA: TGTGCCAGCAGCCAATCGGAGCCTCGCAATGAGCAGTTCTTC. It yields the protein CASSQSEPRNEQFF. This chain links TRBV14 with TRBJ2-1; D remains unclear. V was pared by 2 bases and J by 6 bases, with 11 bases between. Germline V CDR1 and CDR2: SGHDN, FVKESK. The CDR3 extends over 14 amino acids.

Points on this clonotype: This sequence may be a read error, since a much larger clone differs from it by one base. The rearrangement uses TRBV12-3 or TRBV12-4 and TRBJ2-2, with D hard to call. The CDR3 is 16 amino acids. CDR3 residues: CASGFPMMPNTGELFF. The CDR3 DNA sequence: TGTGCCAGCGGTTTCCCTATGATGCCGAACACCGGGGAGCTGTTTTTT.

This clonotype came up a few times. The chain couples TRBV7-2 to TRBJ1-4, with D perhaps matching TRBD1 (6 bases). The V gene's germline CDR1 is SGHTA and CDR2 FQGNSA. Trimming shortened V by 6 bases and J by 3 bases, and 8 bases separated the two germline ends. This CDR3 spans 13 amino acids. The CDR3: CASRQGPNEKLFF. CDR3 nucleotides: TGTGCCAGCAGACAGGGCCCTAATGAAAAACTGTTTTTT.

The sample holds a few counts of this clonotype. The genes are TRBV20-1 and TRBJ2-7, with 11 bases matching TRBD1. The V segment lost 3 bases and the J segment 2 bases; nucleotides outside the gene matches: 9. This CDR3 has 16 residues. The V gene's germline CDR1 is DFQATT and CDR2 SNEGSKA (reference sequence). CDR3 region: CSASQYMGQGAYEQYV. CDR3 in DNA: TGCAGTGCTAGTCAATACATGGGACAGGGGGCCTACGAGCAGTACGTC.

The chain combines TRBV20-1 with TRBJ1-5, with D possibly matching TRBD1 (6 bases). Trimming cost V 2 bases and J 9 bases, with 14 bases left between them. The CDR3 contains 13 residues. CDR1 and CDR2 (germline): DFQATT, SNEGSKA (reference sequence). The CDR3 reads CSARRTAISPQHF. The CDR3 DNA sequence: TGCAGTGCTAGACGGACAGCCATCTCGCCCCAGCATTTT.

This clonotype was recorded a few times. This rearrangement joins TRBV6-5 to TRBJ2-2, with 8 bases lining up with TRBD1. Per germline, CDR1 MNHEY and CDR2 SVGAGI. The CDR3 spans 17 residues. J was trimmed by 5 bases and V by 4 bases; bases with no gene match: 12. Here the CDR3 DNA reads TGTGCCAGCAGTTTTCGGACAGGGCAAGAGGTAACCGGGGAGCTGTTTTTT. Amino acid sequence: CASSFRTGQEVTGELFF.

This clonotype showed up many times. V gene TRBV7-2 combines with J gene TRBJ2-3, with D maybe TRBD2 (6 bases). Germline V gene data show CDR1 as SGHTA and CDR2 as FQGNSA. V was cut by 7 bases and J by 4 bases, with 18 bases left in between. This CDR3 comprises 15 residues. The CDR3: CASTKTGGTADTQYF. As DNA, the CDR3 is TGTGCCAGCACCAAGACGGGCGGGACCGCAGATACGCAGTATTTT.

V and J are TRBV5-1 and TRBJ2-3; 7 nucleotides line up with TRBD1. CDR1 and CDR2 from the germline V gene are SGHRS and YFSETQ. Germline trimming cut 4 bases from V and 4 bases from J; bases unmatched to any gene: 9. The CDR3 is made up of 15 amino acids. DNA of the CDR3: TGCGCCAGCAGCCCCCAGCGACAGGGCTCAGATACGCAGTATTTT. It specifies CASSPQRQGSDTQYF. Together with reference TRBV5-1 and TRBJ2-3, the CDR3 gives the full variable domain: KAGVTQTPRYLIKTRGQQVTLSCSPISGHRSVSWYQQTPGQGLQFLFEYFSETQRNKGNFPGRFSGRQFSNSRSEMNVSTLELGDSALYLCASSPQRQGSDTQYFGPGTRLTVL.